A selection of T cell receptor beta chains follows, all from one sample in a study of blood T cell repertoires in COVID-19. Sequencing used immunoSEQ multiplex PCR; TCRdb keeps in-frame clones, though not all of them. The table records approximately 70,000 clones, more than 75% of them present only once. Material for sequencing was peripheral blood. The receptor set was obtained from a human donor in a cohort sampled during active COVID-19. Both conserved end residues are part of each CDR3. The D gene is left open where the match is weak. Size tells how often a clone was seen (once, few, many) or the class of an expanded clone, and some rows leave it out.

abundance | d_gene | j_gene | v_gene | CDR3aa | CDR3nt
once | TRBD1 | TRBJ2-1 | TRBV24-1 | CATDRGPYNEQFF | TGTGCCACCGACAGGGGACCCTACAATGAGCAGTTCTTC
- | TRBD2 | TRBJ2-1 | TRBV5-4 | CASSLVAGGYNEQFF | TGTGCCAGCAGCTTGGTAGCGGGAGGGTACAATGAGCAGTTCTTC
- | TRBD1 | TRBJ1-2 | TRBV6-1 | CASSDGQGIYGYTF | TGTGCCAGCAGTGACGGACAGGGTATCTATGGCTACACCTTC
- | TRBD1 | TRBJ2-2 | TRBV9 | CASSGGQGDNTGELFF | TGTGCCAGCAGCGGGGGACAGGGAGATAACACCGGGGAGCTGTTTTTT
- | - | TRBJ1-1 | TRBV7-9 | CASSLVFGTEAFF | TGTGCCAGCAGCTTAGTCTTCGGCACTGAAGCTTTCTTT
- | - | TRBJ1-6 | TRBV27 | CASGPVGAGSYNSPLHF | TGTGCCAGCGGCCCTGTGGGGGCCGGTTCCTATAATTCACCCCTCCACTTT
- | - | TRBJ2-4 | TRBV6-6 | CASSWPSGSKNIQYF | TGTGCCAGCAGTTGGCCTTCAGGGTCCAAAAACATTCAGTACTTC
- | TRBD2 | TRBJ2-3 | TRBV5-1 | CASSWRTSGSDTQYF | TGCGCCAGCAGCTGGAGGACTAGCGGCTCCGATACGCAGTATTTT
- | TRBD2 | TRBJ2-1 | TRBV6-5 | CASRAGTSEYNEQFF | TGTGCCAGCAGAGCCGGGACTAGCGAGTACAATGAGCAGTTCTTC
- | TRBD2 | TRBJ2-2 | TRBV28 | CASSGSGRARTGELFF | TGTGCCAGCAGTGGTAGCGGGAGGGCCCGGACCGGGGAGCTGTTTTTT
- | - | TRBJ2-7 | TRBV6-1 | CASSEAGQGRPYEQYF | TGTGCCAGCAGTGAAGCCGGCCAGGGAAGACCCTACGAGCAGTACTTC
- | TRBD1 | TRBJ2-3 | TRBV27 | CASSLRGREDTQYF | TGTGCCAGCAGTTTAAGGGGGCGAGAAGATACGCAGTATTTT
- | TRBD1 | TRBJ1-1 | TRBV6-5 | CASSQGGGAPEAFF | TGTGCCAGCAGTCAGGGGGGAGGAGCCCCTGAAGCTTTCTTT
- | - | TRBJ2-2 | TRBV30 | CARSGVTNTGELFF | TGTGCCCGTTCAGGGGTTACGAACACCGGGGAGCTGTTTTTT
once | - | TRBJ1-1 | TRBV19 | CASSIVAGSTEAFF | TGTGCCAGTAGTATAGTTGCAGGATCAACTGAAGCTTTCTTT
- | - | TRBJ2-7 | TRBV6-2/TRBV6-3 | CASSYPDTGYEQYF | TGTGCCAGCAGTTACCCTGATACAGGGTACGAGCAGTACTTC
- | TRBD2 | TRBJ2-3 | TRBV7-2 | CASTRGGGTDTQYF | TGTGCCAGCACCCGCGGGGGTGGCACAGATACGCAGTATTTT
- | - | TRBJ1-5 | TRBV6-1 | CASSDSGGNQPQHF | TGTGCCAGCAGTGATTCGGGGGGGAATCAGCCCCAGCATTTT
- | TRBD2 | TRBJ2-3 | TRBV10-3 | CAIKGLADPSTDTQYF | TGTGCCATCAAAGGACTAGCGGACCCCAGCACAGATACGCAGTATTTT
- | TRBD1 | TRBJ2-2 | TRBV28 | CASSRRQGRTGELFF | TGTGCCAGCAGCCGCCGACAGGGACGCACCGGGGAGCTGTTTTTT
- | TRBD2 | TRBJ2-3 | TRBV5-1 | CASSLAVLAGGTTDTQYF | TGCGCCAGCAGCTTGGCCGTCTTAGCGGGAGGTACTACAGATACGCAGTATTTT
few | - | TRBJ2-2 | TRBV9 | CASSVALGALGTGELFF | TGTGCCAGCAGCGTAGCACTGGGAGCCCTAGGCACCGGGGAGCTGTTTTTT
- | TRBD2 | TRBJ2-5 | TRBV6-5 | CASSLAGAYETQYF | TGTGCCAGCAGCCTAGCGGGAGCGTATGAGACCCAGTACTTC
- | - | TRBJ2-5 | TRBV29-1 | CSGGRSQETQYF | TGCAGCGGGGGGAGAAGCCAAGAGACCCAGTACTTC
- | TRBD1 | TRBJ1-1 | TRBV28 | CASRLPGGTEAFF | TGTGCCAGCAGGTTACCAGGGGGCACTGAAGCTTTCTTT
- | TRBD1 | TRBJ1-2 | TRBV7-8 | CASSRGQGAGYGYTF | TGTGCCAGCAGCCGGGGACAGGGGGCTGGCTATGGCTACACCTTC
- | TRBD1 | TRBJ1-1 | TRBV2 | CASRSNRGNTEAFF | TGTGCCAGCAGGTCAAACAGGGGGAACACTGAAGCTTTCTTT
- | TRBD2 | TRBJ2-1 | TRBV6-1 | CASSESSGRPGEQFF | TGTGCCAGCAGTGAATCTAGCGGGAGGCCGGGAGAGCAGTTCTTC
- | TRBD2 | TRBJ2-3 | TRBV11-2 | CASSLEWMGRGGTDTQYF | TGTGCCAGCAGCTTAGAGTGGATGGGGCGGGGGGGCACAGATACGCAGTATTTT
- | - | TRBJ1-1 | TRBV6-5 | CASSLSQGLNTEAFF | TGTGCCAGCAGCCTCTCACAGGGTTTAAACACTGAAGCTTTCTTT
- | TRBD1 | TRBJ1-2 | TRBV30 | CAWSASDRAFEGYTF | TGTGCCTGGAGTGCGTCGGACAGGGCTTTTGAAGGCTACACCTTC
once | TRBD2 | TRBJ2-1 | TRBV6-4 | CASSDWTSFNYNEQFF | TGTGCCAGCAGTGACTGGACTAGCTTCAACTACAATGAGCAGTTCTTC
- | - | TRBJ1-1 | TRBV3-1/TRBV3-2 | CASSQVDSTEAFF | TGTGCCAGCAGTCAAGTGGACAGCACTGAAGCTTTCTTT
- | - | TRBJ2-3 | TRBV7-9 | CASSLGGIGRDTQYF | TGTGCCAGCAGCTTAGGCGGGATCGGCAGAGATACGCAGTATTTT
- | TRBD2 | TRBJ2-2 | TRBV5-6 | CASTAGGWNTGELFF | TGTGCCAGCACAGCGGGAGGGTGGAACACCGGGGAGCTGTTTTTT
- | - | TRBJ1-3 | TRBV21-1 | CASSKGHPHSGNTIYF | TGTGCCAGCAGCAAAGGGCATCCTCACTCTGGAAACACCATATATTTT
- | - | TRBJ2-2 | TRBV9 | CASSVSDTGELFF | TGTGCCAGCAGCGTATCGGACACCGGGGAGCTGTTTTTT
- | TRBD2 | TRBJ2-7 | TRBV5-1 | CASSGGDYYYEQYF | TGCGCCAGCAGCGGAGGGGACTACTACTACGAGCAGTACTTC
- | - | TRBJ2-5 | TRBV6-1 | CASSEEPPPGGMLQETQYF | TGTGCCAGCAGTGAAGAACCTCCCCCCGGGGGAATGCTCCAAGAGACCCAGTACTTC
once | TRBD1 | TRBJ1-6 | TRBV5-6 | CASSLGGTASNSPLHF | TGTGCCAGCAGCTTGGGCGGGACAGCCAGTAATTCACCCCTCCACTTT